The present T cell receptor (beta chain) was sequenced within a study of blood T cell repertoires in COVID-19. As for the study in general: Spain, Italy and the United States supplied samples that represented acute and convalescent COVID-19. PBMCs, B-cell-depleted T cells, or T cells provided the cDNA or gDNA that made up the material.

Trimming took 5 bases from V and 3 from J, leaving 17 bases between them. Germline loops: CDR1 MNHEY, CDR2 SVGEGT. The CDR3 extends over 16 amino acids. How the authors handled the data: Researchers report that nucleated cell counts were estimated from reference gene primer amplification. This table comes from immunoSEQ multiplex PCR, and its TCRdb copy is limited to in-frame clones, with some not included. V and J calls and clone size are those listed in that table; D and trimming were worked out from the DNA. The sample consists of 45,000 or so clones, around 85% of them appearing once. Sequencing used peripheral blood. This chain joins TRBV6-2 or TRBV6-3 and TRBJ2-1; D may be TRBD1 (6 bases). The origin of this receptor is a human donor in a cohort sampled during active COVID-19. The CDR3 DNA reads TGTGCCAGCAGTGACGAAAGGACAGCAAACTACAATGAGCAGTTCTTC. Its protein is CASSDERTANYNEQFF.